This TCR beta chain is from a study of T cell repertoires in cytomegalovirus infection. Study as a whole: Public TCR beta signatures provided an indication of both CMV infection and a matching HLA type.

Findings and limits, study-wide: CMV-specific HLA-C-restricted TCR beta clonotypes dominated the ex vivo response.

This CDR3 has 17 amino acids. Germline V lookup: CDR1 SGHNT, CDR2 YYREEE (reference sequence). The J segment lost 0 bases and the V segment lost 3 bases, leaving 9 bases of the junction unmatched. Using its own MiXCR run on the reads, TCRdb lists one record per CDR3 protein. The table lists 350,000 to 550,000 distinct CDR3 sequences, about a third of them singletons, with roughly an eighth in the top ten. In regard to this clonotype: No antigen is known for it.

Sequenced: PBMCs. V gene TRBV5-4 combines with J gene TRBJ2-4; 7 bases are shared with TRBD2. The TCR originated in a human donor in good health (CMV status not recorded). Some clones in this sample may be carry-over from other donors' samples. CDR3 amino acids: CASSSPGGDLAKNIQYF. CDR3 in DNA: TGTGCCAGCAGCTCCCCTGGGGGGGATCTAGCCAAAAACATTCAGTACTTC.